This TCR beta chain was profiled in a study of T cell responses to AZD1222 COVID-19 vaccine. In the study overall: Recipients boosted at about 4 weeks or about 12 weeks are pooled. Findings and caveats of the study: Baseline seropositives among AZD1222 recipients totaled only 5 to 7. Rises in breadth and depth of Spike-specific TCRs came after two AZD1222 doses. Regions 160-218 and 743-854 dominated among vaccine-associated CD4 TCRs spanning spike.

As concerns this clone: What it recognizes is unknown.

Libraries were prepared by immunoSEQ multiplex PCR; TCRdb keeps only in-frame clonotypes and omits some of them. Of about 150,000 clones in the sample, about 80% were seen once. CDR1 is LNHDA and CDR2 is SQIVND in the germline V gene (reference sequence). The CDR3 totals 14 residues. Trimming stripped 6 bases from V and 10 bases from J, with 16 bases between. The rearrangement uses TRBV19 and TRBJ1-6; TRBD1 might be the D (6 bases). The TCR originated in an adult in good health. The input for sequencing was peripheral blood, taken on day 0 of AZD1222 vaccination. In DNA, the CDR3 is TGTGCCAGTAGGCAACAGGGTCTGGGCTCACCCCTCCACTTT. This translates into CASRQQGLGSPLHF.